These 25 T cell receptor beta chains came from one sample sequenced in a study of T cells in Graves' hyperthyroidism and ophthalmopathy. Researchers took RNA transcripts and amplified the TCR beta CDR3 regions from them. TCR CDR3 regions were first amplified by RT-PCR with HTBI primers. TCRdb re-called the multiplex PCR reads with MiXCR, one entry per CDR3 protein. In the table there are more than 300,000 distinct CDR3 sequences, around 14% of which are singletons. Sequenced input: blood. The source is a woman aged 55 to 70 with Graves' hyperthyroidism.

In this sample, this clonotype turned up many times. The chain recombines TRBV28 with TRBJ2-5; D is unclear. Germline V CDR1 and CDR2: MDHEN, SYDVKM. The CDR3 runs to 14 residues. V dropped 6 bases and J dropped 5 bases, with 16 bases sitting between them. The CDR3 DNA sequence: TGTGCCAGCAGCGCCGGGCGCCGGTCGGAGACCCAGTACTTC. It translates to CASSAGRRSETQYF.

This clonotype appeared a few times. The chain combines TRBV5-4 with TRBJ1-4, with D maybe TRBD1 (5 bases). With 0 bases removed from V and 5 bases from J, the gap between germline ends came to 17 bases. Germline CDR1 and CDR2: SGHNT and YYREEE (reference sequence). This CDR3 region has 17 residues. The CDR3 DNA reads as TGTGCCAGCAGCTTGGACGTTGAAAGGGGTGGGAATGAAAAACTGTTTTTT. It specifies CASSLDVERGGNEKLFF.

This clonotype was counted many times. DNA for the CDR3: TGTGCCAGCAGCTACTGGTCCGGAGGGCCCCAGGATACGCAGTATTTT. Translated, it gives CASSYWSGGPQDTQYF. The J gene is TRBJ2-3, the V gene TRBV12-3 or TRBV12-4; D may be TRBD2 (6 bases). CDR3 length equals 16 residues. Trimming left V 6 bases short and J 6 bases short, with 22 bases between.

The table lists this clonotype with many counts. This chain links TRBV2 with TRBJ2-3; 8 bases agree with TRBD1. CDR3 size: 15 residues. Trimming removed 3 bases from V and 2 bases from J; junction bases left unmatched: 4. The V gene's germline CDR1 is SNHLY and CDR2 FYNNEI. CDR3 DNA: TGTGCCAGCAGTGAGGACAGGGCCTTCACAGATACGCAGTATTTT. Its translation is CASSEDRAFTDTQYF.

This clonotype has a count of ten or more. This sequence joins TRBV7-9 and TRBJ2-7; D is perhaps TRBD1 (6 bases). V lost 4 bases and J 4 bases, leaving 8 bases between the germline ends. CDR3 length equals 12 residues. Germline CDR1 reads SEHNR; CDR2 reads FQNEAQ (reference sequence). The CDR3 bases are TGTGCCAGCAGCTCCACAGGGTACGAGCAGTACTTC. Protein: CASSSTGYEQYF.

Many counts were recorded for this clonotype. This rearrangement joins TRBV6-5 to TRBJ2-7; no reliable D call. This CDR3 is built from 14 residues. CDR1 is MNHEY, CDR2 SVGAGI, per germline. V was shortened by 0 bases and J by 5 bases, with 11 bases between the two germline ends. DNA for the CDR3: TGTGCCAGCAGTTACTCTCACCGACGGCACGAGCAGTACTTC. Protein sequence: CASSYSHRRHEQYF.

This chain links TRBV20-1 with TRBJ2-1; 8 nucleotides match TRBD1. After removal of 3 bases from V and 2 bases from J, the junction contained 6 bases not matched to a gene. The CDR3 has 15 amino acids. Germline assignment: CDR1 DFQATT and CDR2 SNEGSKA (reference sequence). The CDR3 DNA follows: TGCAGTGCTAGCTCCGACAGGGGTGCCTACAATGAGCAGTTCTTC. This codes for CSASSDRGAYNEQFF.

This clonotype was detected only a few times. The J gene is TRBJ1-6, the V gene TRBV9, with unresolved D. The V end was cut by 2 bases, the J end by 7 bases, with 10 bases between. The V gene's germline CDR1 is SGDLS and CDR2 YYNGEE. CDR3 length: 14 amino acids. The CDR3 DNA is TGTGCCAGCAGCGTGGAACCATGGAATTCACCCCTCCACTTT. Its translation is CASSVEPWNSPLHF.

The chain has TRBV3-1 and TRBJ2-7, with D perhaps matching TRBD1 (8 bases). The CDR3 loop spans 17 amino acids. Trimming took 0 bases from V and 5 from J, leaving 20 bases between them. Germline V lookup: CDR1 LGHDT, CDR2 YNNKEL (reference sequence). The CDR3 loop is CASSQDIAGQGGHEQYF. CDR3 DNA sequence: TGTGCCAGCAGCCAAGATATCGCTGGACAGGGAGGGCACGAGCAGTACTTC.

This clonotype was recorded many times. The rearrangement joins TRBV11-3 to TRBJ2-1, with 10 bases aligning to TRBD2. J gave up 6 bases and V 6 bases, and 8 bases lay outside the gene matches. CDR1 is SGHNT, CDR2 YENEEA, per germline. CDR3 length: 15 residues. The CDR3 bases are TGTGCCAGCAGACCCACCGGGACTAGCGCCAATGAGCAGTTCTTC. Translating gives CASRPTGTSANEQFF.

This clonotype was seen repeatedly, ten times or more. The chain joins TRBV9 to TRBJ2-5; D is ambiguous. The germline gives CDR1 SGDLS, CDR2 YYNGEE. CDR3 size: 15 residues. The V gene lost 0 bases and the J gene lost 2 bases, with 11 bases spanning the gap. CDR3 residues: CASSVDVNRQETQYF. Here the CDR3 DNA reads TGTGCCAGCAGCGTAGATGTTAACCGGCAAGAGACCCAGTACTTC.

In its sample, this clonotype was seen many times. The gene calls are TRBV6-2 or TRBV6-3 and TRBJ2-2; 15 bases align to TRBD2. Germline V gene data show CDR1 as MNHEY and CDR2 as SVGEGT. This CDR3 has 16 amino acids. Unmatched junction bases numbered 6, after V lost 7 bases and J lost 6 bases. The CDR3 DNA is TGTGCCAGCACCGGACTAGCGGGAGGGCCCCCCGGGGAGCTGTTTTTT. Translated: CASTGLAGGPPGELFF.

With respect to this clonotype: Mismatch with germline at one junction end may stem from a read error. The chain carries TRBV6-5 and TRBJ2-7; 8 bases are shared with TRBD1. CDR1 is MNHEY, CDR2 SVGAGI, per germline. CDR3 length: 14 residues. The CDR3 nucleotides read TGTGCCAGCGAAAAGGACAGGGCCCTCTACGAGCAGTGCTTC. Protein product: CASEKDRALYEQCF.

This clonotype was recorded many times. The chain recombines TRBV19 with TRBJ1-2; possibly TRBD1 for D (6 bases). CDR1 is LNHDA and CDR2 is SQIVND in the germline V gene (reference sequence). The CDR3 is 14 residues long. V lost 8 bases, J lost 5 bases, and 18 bases lay in between. The chain's CDR3 is CASAQQGRDYGYTF. The CDR3 nucleotides read TGTGCCAGTGCCCAACAGGGTAGGGATTATGGCTACACCTTC.

The V and J genes are TRBV20-1 and TRBJ2-1; TRBD2 aligns across 9 bases. The germline CDR1 and CDR2 sequences are DFQATT and SNEGSKA (reference sequence). V lost 1 base to trimming and J lost 4 bases; unmatched junction nucleotides: 11. The CDR3 is made up of 17 amino acids. Here the CDR3 DNA reads TGCAGTGCTAGAGGGGGACTAGCCTCCCAGGTATACAATGAGCAGTTCTTC. Translating it yields CSARGGLASQVYNEQFF.

This clonotype has ten or more counts. V and J are TRBV29-1 and TRBJ2-3; 10 nucleotides agree with TRBD2. V was clipped by 6 bases and J by 0 bases; unmatched bases: 12. The CDR3 contains 17 residues. Germline CDR1 is SQVTM and CDR2 is ANQGSEA. For the CDR3, the DNA is TGCAGCGTCCGGGGGGGACTAGCGAGGCGTAGCACAGATACGCAGTATTTT. It yields the protein CSVRGGLARRSTDTQYF.

This clonotype was counted only a few times. V is TRBV19 and J is TRBJ1-5, with D perhaps matching TRBD1 (5 bases). The CDR3 covers 15 residues. Germline V gene sequence: CDR1 LNHDA, CDR2 SQIVND (reference sequence). Trimming removed 0 bases at V and 4 bases at J, with 10 bases between. CDR3 region: CASSIEETVNQPQHF. CDR3 nucleotides: TGTGCCAGTAGTATAGAAGAGACAGTTAATCAGCCCCAGCATTTT.

This clonotype showed up many times. This sequence joins TRBV6-1 and TRBJ2-3, with 9 bases aligning to TRBD2. This CDR3 spans 21 amino acids. V gave up 4 bases and J gave up 0 bases; unmatched junction bases: 20. Per germline, CDR1 MNHNS and CDR2 SASEGT. CDR3 DNA: TGTGCCAGCAGTGGTAGTAGCGGGAGAACGTTTTCCCTTTATAGCACAGATACGCAGTATTTT. Its protein product is CASSGSSGRTFSLYSTDTQYF.

The V gene is TRBV11-3, the J gene TRBJ2-1; the match to TRBD1 covers 7 bases. CDR3 length: 15 amino acids. The V gene's germline CDR1 is SGHNT and CDR2 YENEEA. V dropped 1 base and J dropped 4; count of bases not matched to a gene: 4. The chain's CDR3 is CASSLGGQRYNEQFF. CDR3 coding DNA: TGTGCCAGCAGCTTAGGGGGACAGCGTTACAATGAGCAGTTCTTC. The full variable domain, rest sourced from reference TRBV11-3 and TRBJ2-1, is EAGVVQSPRYKIIEKKQPVAFWCNPISGHNTLYWYLQNLGQGPELLIRYENEEAVDDSQLPKDRFSAERLKGVDSTLKIQPAELGDSAVYLCASSLGGQRYNEQFFGPGTRLTVL.

This clonotype was counted ten times or more. The CDR3 loop reads CASSSEGTDYEQYF. The CDR3 coding sequence is TGTGCCAGCAGTTCCGAAGGGACAGACTACGAGCAGTACTTC. The chain joins TRBV11-1 to TRBJ2-7, with 7 positions matching TRBD1. Unmatched junction bases numbered 8, after V lost 6 bases and J lost 3 bases. The CDR3 extends over 14 amino acids. Per germline, CDR1 SGHAT and CDR2 FQDESV (reference sequence).

The chain carries TRBV29-1 and TRBJ2-5, with D perhaps matching TRBD2 (6 bases). The CDR3 has 12 residues. Trimming cost V 5 bases and J 0 bases, with 7 bases left between them. The V gene's germline CDR1 is SQVTM and CDR2 ANQGSEA. As DNA, the CDR3 is TGCAGCGTTATAGCGGACCAAGAGACCCAGTACTTC. Its translation is CSVIADQETQYF.

The table lists this clonotype with a few counts. The J gene is TRBJ2-2, the V gene TRBV4-1; D uncertain. V was shortened by 1 base and J by 6 bases, with 9 bases between the two germline ends. This CDR3 is built from 14 residues. In germline, CDR1 is MGHRA, CDR2 YSYEKL. CDR3 in amino acids: CASSQGLVSGELFF. In nucleotides, the CDR3 is TGCGCCAGCAGCCAAGGCCTAGTCTCCGGGGAGCTGTTTTTT.

The chain combines TRBV6-1 with TRBJ2-7, with D perhaps matching TRBD1 (6 bases). The CDR3 runs 17 residues. The germline V and J ends were trimmed by 5 bases and 0 bases, with 20 bases remaining between them. The germline V gene has CDR1 MNHNS and CDR2 SASEGT. In DNA form, the CDR3 reads TGTGCCAGCAGTTACCGGAGGTCAGGGGTGAGCTCCTACGAGCAGTACTTC. This encodes CASSYRRSGVSSYEQYF.

The chain links TRBV4-1 to TRBJ2-1; maybe TRBD1 (6 bases). Trimming removed 3 bases from V and 0 bases from J, with 15 bases in between. Germline V lookup: CDR1 MGHRA, CDR2 YSYEKL. This CDR3 is 17 amino acids long. The CDR3 DNA follows: TGCGCCAGCAGCCAGGTTTGGGACACGTTCTCCTACAATGAGCAGTTCTTC. It codes for CASSQVWDTFSYNEQFF.

This clonotype was seen at least ten times. V usage is TRBV9 and J usage is TRBJ2-7, with 8 bases matching TRBD2. The CDR3 has 15 amino acids. Germline CDR1 SGDLS, CDR2 YYNGEE. J was trimmed by 4 bases and V by 0 bases; bases with no gene match: 6. The CDR3 region has the DNA TGTGCCAGCAGCGTAGGTGATAGCGGGACTTACGAGCAGTACTTC. This translates into CASSVGDSGTYEQYF.